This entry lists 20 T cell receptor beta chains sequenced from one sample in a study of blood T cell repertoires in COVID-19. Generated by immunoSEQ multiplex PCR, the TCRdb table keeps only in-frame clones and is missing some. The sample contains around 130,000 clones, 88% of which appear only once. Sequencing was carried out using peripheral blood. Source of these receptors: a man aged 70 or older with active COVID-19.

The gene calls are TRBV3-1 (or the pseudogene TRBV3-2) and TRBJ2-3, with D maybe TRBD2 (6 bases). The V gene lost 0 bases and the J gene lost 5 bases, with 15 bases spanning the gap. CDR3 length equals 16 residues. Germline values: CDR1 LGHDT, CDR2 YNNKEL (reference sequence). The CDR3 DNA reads TGTGCCAGCAGCCAAGATCCCCAGCAGGGAGGAGATACGCAGTATTTT. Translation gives CASSQDPQQGGDTQYF.

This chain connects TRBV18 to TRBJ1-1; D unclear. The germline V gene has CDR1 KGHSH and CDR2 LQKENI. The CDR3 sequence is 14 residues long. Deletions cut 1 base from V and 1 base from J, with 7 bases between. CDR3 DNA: TGTGCCAGCTCACCACGGGCACAGAACACTGAAGCTTTCTTT. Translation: CASSPRAQNTEAFF.

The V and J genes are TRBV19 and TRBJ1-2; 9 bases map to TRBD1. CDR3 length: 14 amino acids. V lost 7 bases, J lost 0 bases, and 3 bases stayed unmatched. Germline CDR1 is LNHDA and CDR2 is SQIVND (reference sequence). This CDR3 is CASTGQGTNYGYTF. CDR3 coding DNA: TGTGCCAGTACCGGACAGGGGACTAACTATGGCTACACCTTC.

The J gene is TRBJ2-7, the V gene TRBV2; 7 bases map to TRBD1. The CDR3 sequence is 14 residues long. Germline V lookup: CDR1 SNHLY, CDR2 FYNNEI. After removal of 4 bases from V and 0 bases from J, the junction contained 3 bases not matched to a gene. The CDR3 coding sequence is TGTGCCAGCAGTGTGGACAGGAGCTCCTACGAGCAGTACTTC. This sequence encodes CASSVDRSSYEQYF.

CDR3 nucleotides: TGCGCCAGCAGCCTCGAGCCCTCTACGGAGCAGTTCTTC. The encoded protein is CASSLEPSTEQFF. The V gene is TRBV4-1, the J gene TRBJ2-1; the D is unclear. Germline lookup yields CDR1 MGHRA and CDR2 YSYEKL. V lost 4 bases to trimming and J lost 10 bases, with 14 bases between them. CDR3 length: 13 residues.

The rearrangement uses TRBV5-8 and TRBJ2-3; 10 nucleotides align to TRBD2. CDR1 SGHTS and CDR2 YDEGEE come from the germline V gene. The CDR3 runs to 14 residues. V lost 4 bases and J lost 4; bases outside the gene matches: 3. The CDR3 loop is CASSASGRADTQYF. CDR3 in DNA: TGTGCCAGCAGCGCCAGCGGGAGGGCAGATACGCAGTATTTT.

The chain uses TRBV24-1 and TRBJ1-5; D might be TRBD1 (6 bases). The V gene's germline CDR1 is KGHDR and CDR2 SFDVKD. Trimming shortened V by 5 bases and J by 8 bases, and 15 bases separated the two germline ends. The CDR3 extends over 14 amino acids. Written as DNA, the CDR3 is TGTGCCACCAGTGCTGGGCAGGGGATAAAGCCCCAGCATTTT. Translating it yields CATSAGQGIKPQHF.

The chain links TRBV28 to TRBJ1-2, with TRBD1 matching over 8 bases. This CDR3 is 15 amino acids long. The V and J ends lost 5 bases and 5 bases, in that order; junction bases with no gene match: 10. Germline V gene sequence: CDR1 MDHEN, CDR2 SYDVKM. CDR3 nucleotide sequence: TGTGCCAGCAGTATCTCAGGGGGCGAGAGATATGGCTACACCTTC. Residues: CASSISGGERYGYTF.

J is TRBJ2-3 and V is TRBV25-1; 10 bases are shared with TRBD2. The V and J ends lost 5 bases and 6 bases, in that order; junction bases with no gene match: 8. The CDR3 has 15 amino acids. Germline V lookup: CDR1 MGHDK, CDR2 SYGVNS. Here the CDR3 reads CASSIAGGPQDTQYF. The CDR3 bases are TGTGCCAGCAGTATAGCGGGAGGCCCCCAGGATACGCAGTATTTT.

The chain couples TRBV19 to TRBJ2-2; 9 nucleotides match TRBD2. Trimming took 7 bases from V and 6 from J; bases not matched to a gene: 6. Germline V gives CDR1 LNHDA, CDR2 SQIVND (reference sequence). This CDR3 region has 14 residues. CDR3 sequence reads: CASNPVAGAGELFF. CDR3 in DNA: TGTGCCAGTAACCCGGTAGCGGGAGCCGGGGAGCTGTTTTTT.

The CDR3 sequence is CASSSPGLGDSGANVLTF. CDR3 sequence (DNA): TGTGCCAGCAGTTCCCCGGGACTAGGGGACTCTGGGGCCAACGTCCTGACTTTC. V gene TRBV28 combines with J gene TRBJ2-6; 8 bases are shared with TRBD2. The V gene's germline CDR1 is MDHEN and CDR2 SYDVKM. The CDR3 is made up of 18 amino acids. J lost 0 bases, V lost 4 bases, and 8 bases had no gene match.

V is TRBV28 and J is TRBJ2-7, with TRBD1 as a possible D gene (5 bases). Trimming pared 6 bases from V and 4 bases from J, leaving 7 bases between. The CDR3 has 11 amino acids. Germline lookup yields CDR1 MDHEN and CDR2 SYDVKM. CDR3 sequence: CASRQGYEQYF. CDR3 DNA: TGTGCCAGCAGGCAGGGTTACGAGCAGTACTTC.

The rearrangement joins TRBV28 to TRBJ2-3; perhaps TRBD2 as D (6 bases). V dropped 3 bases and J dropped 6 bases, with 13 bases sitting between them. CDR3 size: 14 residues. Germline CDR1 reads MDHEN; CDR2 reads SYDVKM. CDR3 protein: CASSLSRAGDTQYF. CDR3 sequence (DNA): TGTGCCAGCAGTTTGTCCCGGGCGGGGGATACGCAGTATTTT.

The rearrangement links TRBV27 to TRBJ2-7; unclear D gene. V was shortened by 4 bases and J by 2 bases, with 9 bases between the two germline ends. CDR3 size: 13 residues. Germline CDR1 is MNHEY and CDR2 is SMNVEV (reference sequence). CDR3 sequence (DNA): TGTGCCAGCAGTTCCCCGTGGCCCTACGAGCAGTACTTC. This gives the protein CASSSPWPYEQYF.

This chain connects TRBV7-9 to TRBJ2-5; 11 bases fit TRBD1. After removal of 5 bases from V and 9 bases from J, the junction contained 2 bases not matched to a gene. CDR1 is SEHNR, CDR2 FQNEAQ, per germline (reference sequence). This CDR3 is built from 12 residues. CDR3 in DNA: TGTGCCAGCAGCGGGACAGGGGGGGCCCAGTACTTC. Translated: CASSGTGGAQYF.

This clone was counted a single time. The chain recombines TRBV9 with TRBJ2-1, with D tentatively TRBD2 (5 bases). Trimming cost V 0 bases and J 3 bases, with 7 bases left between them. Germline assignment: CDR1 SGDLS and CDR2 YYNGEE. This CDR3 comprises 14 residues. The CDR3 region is CASSVDTSYNEQFF. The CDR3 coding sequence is TGTGCCAGCAGCGTAGATACTAGCTACAATGAGCAGTTCTTC.

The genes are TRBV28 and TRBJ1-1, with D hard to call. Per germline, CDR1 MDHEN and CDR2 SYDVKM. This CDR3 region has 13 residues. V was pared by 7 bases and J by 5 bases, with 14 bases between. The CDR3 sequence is CASNTRISTEAFF. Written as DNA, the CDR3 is TGTGCCAGCAACACTAGAATTTCTACTGAAGCTTTCTTT.

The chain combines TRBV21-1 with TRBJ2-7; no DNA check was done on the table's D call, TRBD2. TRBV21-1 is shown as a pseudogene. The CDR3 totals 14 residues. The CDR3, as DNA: TGTGCCAGCAGCAAATCGGGGGGAAGCTTGGAGCAGTACTTC. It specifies CASSKSGGSLEQYF.

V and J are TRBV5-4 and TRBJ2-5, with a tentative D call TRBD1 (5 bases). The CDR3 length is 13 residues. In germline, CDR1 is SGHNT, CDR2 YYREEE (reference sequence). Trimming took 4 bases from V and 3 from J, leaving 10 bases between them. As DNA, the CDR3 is TGTGCCAGCAGCCTTCAGGGAAAAGAGACCCAGTACTTC. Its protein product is CASSLQGKETQYF.

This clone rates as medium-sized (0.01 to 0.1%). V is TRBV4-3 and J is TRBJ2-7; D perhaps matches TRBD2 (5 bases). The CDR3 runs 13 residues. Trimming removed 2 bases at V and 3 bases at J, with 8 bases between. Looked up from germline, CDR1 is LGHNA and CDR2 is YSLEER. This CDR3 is CASSQLSGYEQYF. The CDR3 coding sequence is TGCGCCAGCAGCCAACTAAGCGGCTACGAGCAGTACTTC.